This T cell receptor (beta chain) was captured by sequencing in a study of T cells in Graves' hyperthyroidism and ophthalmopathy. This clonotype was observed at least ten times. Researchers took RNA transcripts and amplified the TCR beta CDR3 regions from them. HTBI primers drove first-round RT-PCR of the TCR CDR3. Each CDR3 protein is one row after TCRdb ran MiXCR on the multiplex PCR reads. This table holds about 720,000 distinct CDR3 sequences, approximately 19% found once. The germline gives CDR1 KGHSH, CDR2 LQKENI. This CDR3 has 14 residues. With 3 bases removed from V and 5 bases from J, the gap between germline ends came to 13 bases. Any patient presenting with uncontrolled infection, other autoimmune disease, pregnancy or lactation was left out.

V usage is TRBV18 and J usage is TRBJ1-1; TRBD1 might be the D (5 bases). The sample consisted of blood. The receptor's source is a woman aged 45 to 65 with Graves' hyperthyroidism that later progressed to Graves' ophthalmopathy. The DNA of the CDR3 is TGTGCCAGCTCACCTGTCAGGGCGGGGACTGAAGCTTTCTTT. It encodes CASSPVRAGTEAFF.